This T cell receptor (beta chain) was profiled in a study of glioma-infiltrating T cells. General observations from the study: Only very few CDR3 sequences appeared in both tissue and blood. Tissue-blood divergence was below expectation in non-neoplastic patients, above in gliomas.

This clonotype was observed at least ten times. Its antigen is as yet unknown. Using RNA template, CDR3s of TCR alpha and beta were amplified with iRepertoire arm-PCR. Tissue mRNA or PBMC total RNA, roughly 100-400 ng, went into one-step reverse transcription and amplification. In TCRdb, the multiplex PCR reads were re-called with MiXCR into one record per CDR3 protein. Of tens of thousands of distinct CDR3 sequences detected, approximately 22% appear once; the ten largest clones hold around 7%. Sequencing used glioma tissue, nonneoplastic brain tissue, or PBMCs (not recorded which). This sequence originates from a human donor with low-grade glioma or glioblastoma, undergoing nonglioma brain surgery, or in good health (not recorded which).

The CDR3 nucleotides are TGTGCCAGCAGCGCCCAGAGACTAGATACGCAGTATTTT. Residues: CASSAQRLDTQYF. V usage is TRBV11-2 and J usage is TRBJ2-3; D is uncertain. Germline CDR1 is SGHAT and CDR2 is FQNNGV. The CDR3 is 13 residues long. V gave up 5 bases and J gave up 5 bases, with 11 bases separating them.